This T cell receptor beta chain is from a study of blood T cell repertoires in COVID-19. Across the whole study: Acute and convalescent COVID-19 samples came from the United States, Italy and Spain. In each case, the material was cDNA or gDNA derived from T cells, B-cell-depleted T cells, or PBMCs.

Germline V gene lookup returns CDR1 KGHDR and CDR2 SFDVKD. The CDR3 contains 16 residues. With 3 bases clipped from V and 4 bases from J, the junction kept 9 bases outside the gene matches. This clone was seen a few times. Per the study methods: Cell counts per sample came from amplifying reference gene primers. Data came from immunoSEQ multiplex PCR; TCRdb stores just in-frame clones and leaves some out. V and J calls and clone size are given by that table; D and trimming were obtained from the DNA. The sample has approximately 190,000 clones; 88% are singletons. The sample comprised peripheral blood. The clonotype originates from a man aged 35 to 55 with active or convalescent COVID-19. The V call is TRBV24-1, the J call TRBJ2-3, with 7 positions matching TRBD2. CDR3 in amino acids: CATSDPLGGNADTQYF. The CDR3 DNA sequence: TGTGCCACCAGTGATCCCCTGGGGGGGAACGCAGATACGCAGTATTTT.